These 7 T cell receptor beta chains were all obtained from the same sample, sequenced in a study of beta chain features in type 1 diabetes. The authors reverse transcribed all of the isolated RNA, so sequencing captured expressed TCRB transcripts. Assay: immunoSEQ multiplex PCR; the TCRdb copy retains only in-frame clones and omits some. The sample holds some 240,000 clones, roughly a tenth seen once. Sequencing input: central memory CD4+ T cells from blood. The source is a man younger than 30 in good health.

A few counts support this clone. The chain recombines TRBV19 with TRBJ1-2; no clear D gene. Germline values: CDR1 LNHDA, CDR2 SQIVND (reference sequence). Trimming removed 6 bases at V and 2 bases at J, with 13 bases between. CDR3 length equals 14 residues. The CDR3 DNA reads as TGTGCCAGTAGGGAGGACCGATTGAACTATGGCTACACCTTC. Protein: CASREDRLNYGYTF.

The genes are TRBV4-3 and TRBJ2-1; D may be TRBD2 (5 bases). Germline CDR1 reads LGHNA; CDR2 reads YSLEER. The length of the CDR3 is 13 residues. Trimming left V 0 bases short and J 12 bases short, with 12 bases between. The CDR3 sequence: CASSQDIIGLQFF. CDR3 DNA sequence: TGCGCCAGCAGCCAAGATATAATAGGACTGCAGTTCTTC.

This clone occurred a few times. The V call is TRBV30, the J call TRBJ1-1; D unclear. Trimming took 6 bases from V and 3 from J, leaving 11 bases between them. Germline CDR1 reads GTSNPN; CDR2 reads SVGIG (reference sequence). This CDR3 comprises 12 residues. Here the CDR3 reads CACEPRDTEAFF. CDR3 in DNA: TGTGCCTGCGAACCCCGTGACACTGAAGCTTTCTTT.

The CDR3 spells CASSIPASGHTDTQYF. The CDR3 DNA sequence: TGTGCCAGTAGTATACCTGCTAGCGGCCACACAGATACGCAGTATTTT. The chain employs TRBV19 and TRBJ2-3; TRBD2 matches at 7 bases. With V trimmed by 2 bases and J by 2 bases, 7 bases remained unmatched. CDR1 is LNHDA and CDR2 is SQIVND in the germline V gene (reference sequence). The CDR3 loop spans 16 amino acids.

CDR3 sequence: CSVVVFRAGDGGEQFF. For the CDR3, the DNA is TGCAGCGTTGTAGTGTTTCGGGCGGGAGATGGGGGTGAGCAGTTCTTC. The chain recombines TRBV29-1 with TRBJ2-1; 7 positions agree with TRBD2. Germline V gene lookup returns CDR1 SQVTM and CDR2 ANQGSEA. Germline trimming cut 4 bases from V and 9 bases from J; bases unmatched to any gene: 18. CDR3 length: 16 amino acids.

This clone turned up a few times. The chain joins TRBV29-1 to TRBJ2-2; possibly TRBD1 for D (6 bases). V was cut by 1 base and J by 8 bases, with 23 bases left in between. CDR3 size: 17 residues. From germline, CDR1 is SQVTM and CDR2 ANQGSEA. CDR3 loop: CSVEAQGRKTGMGELFF. The CDR3 DNA follows: TGCAGCGTTGAAGCGCAAGGGCGCAAAACAGGGATGGGGGAGCTGTTTTTT.

This clone was detected a few times. This rearrangement joins TRBV10-3 to TRBJ1-3; a weak D match, TRBD1 (5 bases). V shed 3 bases and J shed 0 bases, with 9 bases lying between them. The germline V gene has CDR1 ENHRY and CDR2 SYGVKD. The CDR3 contains 15 residues. CDR3 in DNA: TGTGCCATCAGTGAACAGCAGGGCTCTGGAAACACCATATATTTT. Its protein is CAISEQQGSGNTIYF.